The source of this T cell receptor beta chain is a study of shared clonotypes between healthy human individuals. TCRdb's table, derived via immunoSEQ multiplex PCR, lists solely in-frame clones and lacks some. The top ten hold over 0.12% of the sample, which has 2,500,000 or so clones, 85% to 95% seen once. CDR3 length: 15 amino acids. Germline CDR1 reads KGHSH; CDR2 reads LQKENI. Trimming shortened V by 1 base and J by 7 bases, and 14 bases separated the two germline ends. J is TRBJ2-1 and V is TRBV18; weak D call: TRBD2 (6 bases). Sequencing was performed on naive CD4+ T cells sorted from blood. Indicated subset: CD45RA+ positively selected. This TCR was sampled from a man between 18 and 29 years old in good health. The CDR3 loop reads CASSPLGSSRNEQFF. CDR3 nucleotide sequence: TGTGCCAGCTCACCACTCGGGAGTTCTAGGAATGAGCAGTTCTTC.